This TCR beta chain was found in a study of response to subunit inactivated influenza vaccine. The study, taken as a whole, reports: Each seasonal flu vaccination may recruit only limited new T cells, authors suggested.

TCRdb re-called the RT-PCR reads through MiXCR, storing one row per CDR3 protein. Of roughly 700,000 distinct CDR3 sequences listed, 11% to 15% are singletons. As concerns this clonotype: Its antigen is unidentified.

The CDR3 runs 17 residues. The germline V gene has CDR1 SGHKS and CDR2 YYEKEE (reference sequence). Trimming cost V 0 bases and J 2 bases, with 14 bases left between them. The clonotype originates from a man in his fifties or sixties who received an inactivated influenza vaccine. The specimen was PBMCs from blood, collected 14 to 15 days before vaccination. This chain uses TRBV5-5 with TRBJ2-2; no firm D call. This chain's CDR3 is CASSLGVSGPNTGELFF. As DNA, the CDR3 is TGTGCCAGCAGCTTGGGTGTATCCGGCCCTAACACCGGGGAGCTGTTTTTT.